These T cell receptor beta chains were read from a single sample in a study of T cell repertoires in cytomegalovirus infection. Their recognized antigens are unknown. TCRdb used MiXCR to reprocess the reads, holding one entry per CDR3 protein. The sample contains approximately 910,000 distinct CDR3 sequences, less than 35% of which appear only once. The sample here was cultured CD8+ T cells from PBMCs, taken from culture after CMV antigen stimulation. The receptors stem from a human donor in good health (CMV status not recorded). Some clones in this sample may be carry-over from other donors' samples. Each CDR3 is given without its conserved first and last residue.

V	J	CDR3
TRBV7-2	-	ASSLRTVYNEQY
TRBV7-8	TRBJ1-1	ASSLRSQGYTEAF
TRBV28	TRBJ2-3	ASSLWTGSTDTQY
TRBV7-9	TRBJ1-2	ASSSTGGLANYGYT
TRBV11-2	TRBJ1-4	ASSLADELF
TRBV12-5	TRBJ2-5	ASASRGEETQY
TRBV7-6	TRBJ2-3	ASSTGLAGGQGVLTSTDTQY
TRBV24-1	TRBJ2-2	ATLGPTNTGELF
TRBV7-9	TRBJ2-7	ASSITTYEQY
TRBV9	TRBJ1-2	ASSVVQGPNYGYT
TRBV20-1	TRBJ2-4	SAAGSWIQY
TRBV28	TRBJ1-2	ASSFHGYT
TRBV19	TRBJ2-2	ASSMYGTARTGELF
TRBV12-3/TRBV12-4	TRBJ1-4	ASIGTQREKLF
TRBV7-2	TRBJ1-5	ASSLATGGAEPQH
TRBV7-2	TRBJ2-3	ASSAPGLGVDTQY
TRBV10-3	TRBJ2-2	AIRFSGGANTGELF
TRBV6-1	TRBJ2-7	ASQQRGRSYEQY
TRBV14	TRBJ2-1	ASSPETSGWDEQF
TRBV7-9	TRBJ1-3	ASSRQSGGGNTIY
TRBV19	TRBJ2-7	ASSAKTSGGLYEQY
TRBV12-3/TRBV12-4	TRBJ2-4	ASSGAREGKNIQY
TRBV14	TRBJ1-5	ASSPGSHQPQH
TRBV6-6	TRBJ2-1	ASSYSAQLIYNEQF
TRBV10-3	TRBJ2-2	AIRTQGMGVGGELF
TRBV12-3/TRBV12-4	TRBJ1-5	ASSFREGVGQPQH
TRBV6-1	TRBJ1-1	ASSSPAGHNTEAF
TRBV7-1	TRBJ2-3	ASSPRRGPSDTQY
TRBV24-1	TRBJ2-2	ATSDWGVTNTGELF
TRBV27	TRBJ2-7	ASSFGTGGHYEQY
TRBV6-2/TRBV6-3	TRBJ1-1	ASRPLTDKFAEAF
TRBV5-4	TRBJ2-1	ASSFPGTGVDEQF
TRBV6-8	TRBJ2-2	ASSYSEGLAQNTGELF
TRBV28	TRBJ1-1	ASSPVAHRDFRTEAF
TRBV7-4	TRBJ2-2	ASRSGGFNTGELF
TRBV7-9	TRBJ1-1	ASTLGLNTEAF
TRBV20-1	TRBJ2-7	SAALQGTSTYEQY
TRBV7-9	TRBJ2-1	ASSSPPSGQYHEQF
TRBV14	TRBJ2-5	ASSQEGRVYQETQY
TRBV5-5	TRBJ2-4	ASSPNDRDYVKNIQY
TRBV7-8	TRBJ2-7	ASAEGVSSYEQY
TRBV7-2	TRBJ1-5	ASSSVAQGNQPQH
TRBV6-2/TRBV6-3	TRBJ1-2	ASSFDGDYGYT
TRBV20-1	TRBJ1-5	SAANFGTGRNQPQH
TRBV3-1	TRBJ2-1	ASSHTSDPYNEQF
TRBV18	TRBJ1-3	ASSSPEGAWNTIY
TRBV4-2	TRBJ2-2	ASSQDPTSGGELF
TRBV5-5	TRBJ2-5	ASSLARGHRETQY
TRBV7-2	TRBJ2-7	ASSFFGQLTYEQY
TRBV7-9	TRBJ2-2	ASSSPVFSGELF
TRBV6-5	TRBJ1-3	ASSLGSLSGNTIY
TRBV10-3	TRBJ2-5	AISEPGPSSSETQY
TRBV7-6	TRBJ2-7	ASSLDHRTSKRYEQY
TRBV20-1	TRBJ1-2	SAKARGQGVEGYT
TRBV7-8	TRBJ2-1	ASSYSAGTSNEQF
TRBV7-9	TRBJ2-3	ASSSFTGRSTDTQY
TRBV27	TRBJ1-1	ASSLSASGGPEAF